This TCR beta chain derives from a study of shared clonotypes between healthy human individuals. Overall study: Per-donor plates numbered three CD4 naive, three CD4 memory, two CD8 naive and one CD8 memory.

The repertoire was sequenced with immunoSEQ multiplex PCR; TCRdb's copy has only in-frame clones and lacks some. Among about 2.1 million clones listed, about 93% were seen once. The CDR3 runs 14 residues. CDR1 and CDR2 (germline): MNHEY, SVGAGI. The ends were cut back, 7 bases at V and 2 bases at J, with 13 bases in the middle. For this clone: What it recognizes is unknown.

Overall study findings and caveats: Large depth notwithstanding, sorted-subset sequencing proved incomplete by rarefaction. The naive CD4 repertoires of a few donors were compared, and around 5% of clonotypes were shared.

Only CD45RO-negative cells positively selected for CCR7 counted as naive CD8 cells, so terminally differentiated effector memory CD45RA+ cells were excluded. This chain connects TRBV6-5 to TRBJ2-3; D is unresolved. The TCR sequence derives from a man aged 18 to 35 in good health. Some clones in this sample may be carry-over from other donors' samples. Sequenced sample: naive CD8+ T cells from PBMCs. The CDR3 is CASMTRNFTDTQYF. Written as DNA, the CDR3 is TGTGCCAGCATGACCCGAAATTTCACAGATACGCAGTATTTT.